This paragraph covers one T cell receptor (beta chain) sequence. The source of the sample is a study of blood T cell repertoires in COVID-19. Whole-study context: Sites across the United States, Italy and Spain contributed samples from acute and convalescent COVID-19.

Original processing notes: Researchers report that nucleated cell counts were estimated from reference gene primer amplification. Only in-frame clones appear in the TCRdb table, and some are missing; sequencing was by immunoSEQ multiplex PCR. V, J and clone size derive from that table, while D and trimming were established from the DNA sequence. Among 450,000 to 500,000 clones listed, approximately 83% were seen once. Germline assignment: CDR1 SNHLY and CDR2 FYNNEI. There are 13 residues in the CDR3. V was trimmed by 7 bases and J by 3 bases, leaving 10 bases between them. This TCR was sampled from a human donor in a cohort sampled during active COVID-19. The sample taken for sequencing was peripheral blood. V gene TRBV2 combines with J gene TRBJ1-5, with D possibly matching TRBD1 (5 bases). CDR3 residues: CASTEGLNQPQHF. The DNA for the CDR3 is TGTGCCAGCACTGAGGGGCTCAATCAGCCCCAGCATTTT.